The source of this T cell receptor (beta chain) is a study of a mutant IDH1 vaccine in newly diagnosed glioma. Looking at the study overall: Patients were started on vaccination 4-6 weeks after radiotherapy alone, or with temozolomide cycles. Patients had received radiotherapy, temozolomide, or both previously, most receiving both.

Time point here: week 35, safety follow-up. Doses comprised 300 ug of mutant IDH1 20-mer peptide each, plus topical imiquimod. The data were produced by immunoSEQ multiplex PCR, yet TCRdb's version contains in-frame clones alone and is incomplete. The sample shows about 32,000 clones, roughly four fifths of them seen only once. On this clone: The antigen remains unidentified.

Study-level findings and limits: Among all patients, vaccine-induced immune responses occurred in around 93%. Shifts in the top peripheral T cell clonotypes seemed unrelated to pseudoprogression.

Specimen: PBMCs, collected from a glioma patient whose treatment included an IDH1 peptide vaccine. This clonotype originated in a man aged 25-45 years with glioma.

The CDR3 reads CASSVPGSRTYEQYF. In nucleotides, the CDR3 is TGTGCCAGCAGTGTACCGGGGTCACGCACCTACGAGCAGTACTTC. This chain connects TRBV2 to TRBJ2-7; possible D gene TRBD2, 5 bases. Germline loops: CDR1 SNHLY, CDR2 FYNNEI. The CDR3 spans 15 residues. The germline V and J ends were trimmed by 4 bases and 2 bases, with 15 bases remaining between them.